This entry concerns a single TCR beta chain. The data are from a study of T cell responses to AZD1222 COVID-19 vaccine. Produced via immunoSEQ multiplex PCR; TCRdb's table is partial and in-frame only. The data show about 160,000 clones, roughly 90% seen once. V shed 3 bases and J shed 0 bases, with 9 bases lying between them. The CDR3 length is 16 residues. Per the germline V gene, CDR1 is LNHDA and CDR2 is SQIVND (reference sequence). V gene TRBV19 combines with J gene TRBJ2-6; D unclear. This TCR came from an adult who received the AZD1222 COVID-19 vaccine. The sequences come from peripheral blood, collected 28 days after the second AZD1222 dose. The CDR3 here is CASSMTGNSGANVLTF. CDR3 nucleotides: TGTGCCAGTAGTATGACCGGCAACTCTGGGGCCAACGTCCTGACTTTC.